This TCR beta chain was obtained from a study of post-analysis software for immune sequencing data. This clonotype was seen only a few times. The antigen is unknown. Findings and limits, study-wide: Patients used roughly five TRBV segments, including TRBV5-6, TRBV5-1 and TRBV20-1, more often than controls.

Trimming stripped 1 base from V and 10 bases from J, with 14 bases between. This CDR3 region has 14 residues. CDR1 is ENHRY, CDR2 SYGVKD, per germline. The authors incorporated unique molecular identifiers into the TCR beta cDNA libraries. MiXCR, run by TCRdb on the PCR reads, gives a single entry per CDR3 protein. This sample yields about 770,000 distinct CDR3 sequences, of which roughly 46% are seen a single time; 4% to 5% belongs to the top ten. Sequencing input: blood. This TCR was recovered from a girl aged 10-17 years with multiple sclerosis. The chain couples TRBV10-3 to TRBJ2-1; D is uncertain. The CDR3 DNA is TGTGCCATCAGTGAGTTCCCGCCCGACACCGAGCAGTTCTTC. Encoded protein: CAISEFPPDTEQFF.